Presented here are 14 T cell receptor beta chains from one specimen sequenced in a study of cytomegalovirus exposure and HLA in healthy donors. Profiling relied on immunoSEQ multiplex PCR, and the TCRdb table lists in-frame clones only, not all of them. The sample contains roughly 150,000 clones, around nine tenths of which appear only once. Sequenced material: PBMCs. The receptors here all came from a young woman in good health and CMV-seropositive.

V usage is TRBV15 and J usage is TRBJ2-3; maybe TRBD1 (7 bases). Germline loops: CDR1 LNHNV, CDR2 YYDKDF (reference sequence). The CDR3 totals 16 residues. V lost 5 bases to trimming and J lost 3 bases, with 18 bases between them. CDR3 in amino acids: CATSPLAGGWTDTQYF. DNA for the CDR3: TGTGCCACCAGCCCCCTGGCAGGGGGGTGGACAGATACGCAGTATTTT.

The J gene is TRBJ2-5, the V gene TRBV9; 9 bases are shared with TRBD1. The germline V gene has CDR1 SGDLS and CDR2 YYNGEE. CDR3 size: 15 residues. V was pared by 6 bases and J by 1 base, with 7 bases of the junction left unmatched. CDR3 nucleotides: TGTGCCAGCACCGCTCGGACAGGGGTCCAAGAGACCCAGTACTTC. Translating it yields CASTARTGVQETQYF.

The chain employs TRBV18 and TRBJ2-3; maybe TRBD2 (6 bases). With 0 bases removed from V and 4 bases from J, the gap between germline ends came to 17 bases. The CDR3 extends over 17 amino acids. CDR1 is KGHSH, CDR2 LQKENI, per germline. This CDR3 reads CASSPPGSGAAADTQYF. The DNA for the CDR3 is TGTGCCAGCTCACCACCGGGGTCGGGAGCGGCGGCAGATACGCAGTATTTT.

CDR3 coding DNA: TGTGCCTGGACCAAAGGGACAGGACTAAATCAGCCCCAGCATTTT. It translates to CAWTKGTGLNQPQHF. The chain joins TRBV30 to TRBJ1-5, with 8 bases lining up with TRBD1. CDR3 size: 15 residues. The V segment lost 4 bases and the J segment 4 bases; nucleotides outside the gene matches: 9. Germline assignment: CDR1 GTSNPN and CDR2 SVGIG (reference sequence). Filled out from reference TRBV30 and TRBJ1-5, the complete variable domain reads SQTIHQWPATLVQPVGSPLSLECTVEGTSNPNLYWYRQAAGRGLQLLFYSVGIGQISSEVPQNLSASRPQDRQFILSSKKLLLSDSGFYLCAWTKGTGLNQPQHFGDGTRLSIL.

The gene calls are TRBV10-3 and TRBJ2-7; possibly TRBD1 for D (5 bases). The CDR3 has 14 residues. CDR1 is ENHRY, CDR2 SYGVKD, per germline. V lost 6 bases to trimming and J lost 0 bases, with 12 bases between them. The CDR3 sequence: CAIRDTSNSYEQYF. The CDR3 bases are TGTGCCATCAGGGACACCTCGAACTCCTACGAGCAGTACTTC.

The gene calls are TRBV5-4 and TRBJ1-3; D is unresolved. V was trimmed by 0 bases and J by 2 bases, leaving 15 bases between them. This CDR3 has 17 residues. CDR1 and CDR2 (germline): SGHNT, YYREEE (reference sequence). The CDR3 DNA is TGTGCCAGCAGCTTGGGGCCAGCGTTTCTAGCTGGAAACACCATATATTTT. Protein sequence: CASSLGPAFLAGNTIYF.

The chain combines TRBV30 with TRBJ1-4; 9 bases fit TRBD1. This CDR3 has 14 residues. Germline V gene lookup returns CDR1 GTSNPN and CDR2 SVGIG (reference sequence). Unmatched junction bases numbered 8, after V lost 5 bases and J lost 7 bases. CDR3 sequence (DNA): TGTGCCTGGGGCCGGGACAGGGATGGTGAAAAACTGTTTTTT. Its protein is CAWGRDRDGEKLFF.

This clone has a handful of counts. The rearrangement links TRBV6-1 to TRBJ2-2; TRBD2 aligns across 7 bases. Germline V gene sequence: CDR1 MNHNS, CDR2 SASEGT. The CDR3 has 14 amino acids. The ends lost 0 bases at V and 5 bases at J; junction bases unmatched: 0. CDR3 nucleotides: TGTGCCAGCAGTGAAGCGGGAGGGACCGGGGAGCTGTTTTTT. The encoded protein is CASSEAGGTGELFF.

A single count supports this clone. The chain employs TRBV7-8 and TRBJ2-7, with 11 positions matching TRBD2. This CDR3 spans 15 amino acids. CDR1 and CDR2 from the germline V gene are SGHVS and FQNEAQ. V lost 3 bases and J lost 1; bases outside the gene matches: 2. Written as DNA, the CDR3 is TGTGCCAGCAGCTTGACTAGCGGGACATCCTACGAGCAGTACTTC. Amino acid sequence: CASSLTSGTSYEQYF.

CDR3 residues: CASSPQTGTLPGANVLTF. The CDR3 DNA reads TGTGCCAGCAGCCCCCAGACAGGGACTCTCCCTGGGGCCAACGTCCTGACTTTC. The chain has TRBV14 and TRBJ2-6; tentative D call: TRBD1 (7 bases). The CDR3 contains 18 residues. Germline V gives CDR1 SGHDN, CDR2 FVKESK. V lost 4 bases and J lost 2, with 18 bases in between.

Comment on this clone: The identical CDR3 is also encoded by other nucleotide sequences in the sample. This chain uses TRBV6-5 with TRBJ1-2, with D hard to call. CDR3 size: 13 residues. CDR1 is MNHEY and CDR2 is SVGAGI in the germline V gene. V lost 6 bases and J 2 bases, leaving 10 bases between the germline ends. The CDR3 nucleotides are TGTGCCAGCAGCCGGGGAGAAAACTATGGCTACACCTTC. It specifies CASSRGENYGYTF.

J is TRBJ2-5 and V is TRBV7-2; 12 positions agree with TRBD2. The V gene's germline CDR1 is SGHTA and CDR2 FQGNSA. The ends lost 5 bases at V and 2 bases at J; junction bases unmatched: 3. The CDR3 runs to 15 residues. This CDR3 reads CASSPGTSGQETQYF. The CDR3 region has the DNA TGTGCCAGCAGCCCAGGGACTAGCGGGCAAGAGACCCAGTACTTC.

The chain is built from TRBV7-9 and TRBJ1-5, with 9 bases identical to TRBD1. Germline values: CDR1 SEHNR, CDR2 FQNEAQ (reference sequence). The CDR3 has 17 residues. Trimming cost V 5 bases and J 0 bases; bases outside gene matches: 8. Here the CDR3 DNA reads TGTGCCAGCAGCGTCGAGACAGGGGGAACTAGCAATCAGCCCCAGCATTTT. As protein: CASSVETGGTSNQPQHF.

The chain combines TRBV11-3 with TRBJ2-7; 7 bases are a match to TRBD2. With 1 base clipped from V and 0 bases from J, the junction kept 3 bases outside the gene matches. The CDR3 is 15 residues long. Germline V lookup: CDR1 SGHNT, CDR2 YENEEA. Here the CDR3 DNA reads TGTGCCAGCAGCTTAGCCAGCGGGGTCTCCTACGAGCAGTACTTC. Protein product: CASSLASGVSYEQYF.